Shown below are 23 T cell receptor beta chains from a single sample sequenced in a study of shared clonotypes between healthy human individuals. Measured with immunoSEQ multiplex PCR; TCRdb has only the in-frame clones, and not every one. The sample records some 530,000 clones, 81% being singletons. The sample comprised PBMCs. These receptors were collected from a woman between 40 and 55 years old in good health. Some clones in this sample may be carry-over from other donors' samples.

This clone showed up just a few times. The V call is TRBV28, the J call TRBJ2-7; D is perhaps TRBD1 or TRBD2 (5 bases each). V lost 3 bases and J lost 2, with 11 bases in between. Germline CDR1 is MDHEN and CDR2 is SYDVKM. This CDR3 region has 14 residues. CDR3: CASSFTGRAYEQYF. CDR3 coding DNA: TGTGCCAGCAGTTTCACGGGACGAGCCTACGAGCAGTACTTC.

This clone has a single count. The V and J genes are TRBV5-4 and TRBJ2-5, with TRBD1 matching over 10 bases. Germline values: CDR1 SGHNT, CDR2 YYREEE (reference sequence). With V trimmed by 4 bases and J by 5 bases, 8 bases remained unmatched. This CDR3 is 15 amino acids long. The DNA of the CDR3 is TGTGCCAGCAGCCCCGGGACAGGGGTAGGGGAGACCCAGTACTTC. This sequence encodes CASSPGTGVGETQYF.

V gene TRBV29-1 combines with J gene TRBJ2-1; D ambiguous. Germline V gene data show CDR1 as SQVTM and CDR2 as ANQGSEA. This CDR3 region has 11 residues. V lost 4 bases, J lost 3 bases, and 4 bases lay in between. The CDR3 DNA follows: TGCAGCGTTGGATTCTACAATGAGCAGTTCTTC. Translated: CSVGFYNEQFF.

On this clone: Other DNA sequences in this sample translate to the same CDR3. The chain employs TRBV6-6 and TRBJ2-2; D perhaps matches TRBD1 (5 bases). The CDR3 contains 14 residues. The germline CDR1 and CDR2 sequences are MNHNY and SVGAGI (reference sequence). Trimming took 9 bases from V and 3 from J, leaving 14 bases between them. The CDR3 here is CASRSGMDTGELFF. In DNA, the CDR3 is TGTGCCAGTAGGTCAGGGATGGACACCGGGGAGCTGTTTTTT.

The genes are TRBV30 and TRBJ1-1, with D possibly matching TRBD1 (5 bases). The CDR3 runs 13 residues. Trimming removed 5 bases from V and 7 bases from J, with 17 bases in between. Germline V gene data show CDR1 as GTSNPN and CDR2 as SVGIG (reference sequence). CDR3 in amino acids: CAWHRGGGVEAFF. CDR3 nucleotides: TGTGCCTGGCACAGAGGTGGGGGGGTTGAAGCTTTCTTT.

The V gene is TRBV29-1, the J gene TRBJ2-3, with no clear D. Germline loops: CDR1 SQVTM, CDR2 ANQGSEA. The CDR3 spans 13 residues. V gave up 3 bases and J gave up 2 bases, with 9 bases separating them. The CDR3 loop reads CSVEHRATDTQYF. The CDR3 DNA reads as TGCAGCGTTGAGCATAGGGCCACAGATACGCAGTATTTT.

The rearrangement joins TRBV5-1 to TRBJ1-4, with D uncertain. V gave up 4 bases and J gave up 6 bases, with 13 bases separating them. CDR3 size: 14 residues. Germline CDR1 SGHRS, CDR2 YFSETQ. The CDR3 is CASSQMGGDEKLFF. DNA for the CDR3: TGCGCCAGCAGCCAGATGGGCGGGGATGAAAAACTGTTTTTT.

V is TRBV4-3 and J is TRBJ2-3; D is ambiguous. Germline V gene lookup returns CDR1 LGHNA and CDR2 YSLEER. Trimming left V 1 base short and J 5 bases short, with 16 bases between. CDR3 length equals 16 residues. DNA for the CDR3: TGCGCCAGCAGCCAAGGAGGCAGTAGTTATGGAGATACGCAGTATTTT. This encodes CASSQGGSSYGDTQYF.

The genes are TRBV5-1 and TRBJ2-7; TRBD2 is a possible D gene (6 bases). Trimming left V 4 bases short and J 4 bases short, with 15 bases between. Germline loops: CDR1 SGHRS, CDR2 YFSETQ. There are 14 residues in the CDR3. The CDR3 loop reads CASSLGGGLYEQYF. CDR3 coding DNA: TGCGCCAGCAGCCTGGGAGGTGGGCTGTACGAGCAGTACTTC.

V is TRBV28 and J is TRBJ2-1; TRBD1 might be the D (5 bases). Trimming removed 5 bases from V and 8 bases from J, with 13 bases in between. Germline CDR1 and CDR2: MDHEN and SYDVKM. The CDR3 consists of 13 residues. The CDR3 bases are TGTGCCAGCAGTCCCCCAGGGTTCCATGAGCAGTTCTTC. Its protein product is CASSPPGFHEQFF.

This clone was counted a few times. The chain uses TRBV6-5 and TRBJ2-7; D might be TRBD1 (5 bases). Trimming shortened V by 7 bases and J by 0 bases, and 13 bases separated the two germline ends. The germline V gene has CDR1 MNHEY and CDR2 SVGAGI. The CDR3 runs 14 residues. CDR3 nucleotides: TGTGCCAGCAAGGACACATATGACTCCTACGAGCAGTACTTC. Translated: CASKDTYDSYEQYF.

The chain has TRBV6-1 and TRBJ1-1; D remains ambiguous. The V gene lost 7 bases and the J gene lost 6 bases, with 15 bases spanning the gap. This CDR3 has 13 amino acids. Germline V CDR1 and CDR2: MNHNS, SASEGT. The CDR3, as DNA: TGTGCCAGCATCCGGGCCCTCCCCCCTGAAGCTTTCTTT. Translation gives CASIRALPPEAFF.

V gene TRBV6-6 combines with J gene TRBJ1-5; D possibly corresponds to TRBD1 (5 bases). V lost 5 bases, J lost 1 base, and 12 bases lay in between. In germline, CDR1 is MNHNY, CDR2 SVGAGI (reference sequence). CDR3 size: 15 residues. CDR3 DNA: TGTGCCAGCAGTGACCGGACAAGGAGCAATCAGCCCCAGCATTTT. This gives the protein CASSDRTRSNQPQHF.

The J gene is TRBJ1-2, the V gene TRBV7-9; no clear D. The CDR3 covers 11 residues. With 5 bases removed from V and 10 bases from J, the gap between germline ends came to 11 bases. Germline CDR1 reads SEHNR; CDR2 reads FQNEAQ (reference sequence). The CDR3 here is CASSTDGAYTF. CDR3 DNA: TGTGCCAGCAGCACGGACGGAGCCTACACCTTC.

The table lists this clone with many counts. This chain links TRBV10-2 with TRBJ2-2, with 8 bases identical to TRBD2. CDR1 is WSHSY, CDR2 SAAADI, per germline. The J segment lost 6 bases and the V segment lost 6 bases, leaving 9 bases of the junction unmatched. The CDR3 is 15 amino acids. The CDR3 DNA is TGCGCCAGCAGAAAGCGGGAGCACGCGGCCGGGGAGCTGTTTTTT. This encodes CASRKREHAAGELFF.

The V and J genes are TRBV18 and TRBJ1-1; 12 bases align to TRBD1. This CDR3 is 18 amino acids long. Germline loops: CDR1 KGHSH, CDR2 LQKENI. V shed 2 bases and J 1 base; nucleotides not matched to a gene: 8. The CDR3 region has the DNA TGTGCCAGCTCACCAAATTCCGGGACAGGGGGCGGGAACACTGAAGCTTTCTTT. Amino acids: CASSPNSGTGGGNTEAFF.

A word on this clone: One junction end does not reproduce the germline sequence, and a read error may be involved. The chain joins TRBV30 to TRBJ2-2; 7 bases align to TRBD2. CDR1 and CDR2 (germline): GTSNPN, SVGIG (reference sequence). CDR3 size: 15 residues. Here the CDR3 reads CAWSRLAAITGGLFF. In nucleotides, the CDR3 is TGTGCCTGGAGTCGGCTAGCGGCCATAACCGGGGGGCTGTTTTTT. The complete variable domain, with remaining parts taken from reference TRBV30 and TRBJ2-2, reads SQTIHQWPATLVQPVGSPLSLECTVEGTSNPNLYWYRQAAGRGLQLLFYSVGIGQISSEVPQNLSASRPQDRQFILSSKKLLLSDSGFYLCAWSRLAAITGGLFFGEGSRLTVL.

This chain uses TRBV5-1 with TRBJ2-7, with 7 bases lining up with TRBD1. The CDR3 totals 16 residues. V lost 1 base, J lost 4 bases, and 11 bases stayed unmatched. In germline, CDR1 is SGHRS, CDR2 YFSETQ. The CDR3 nucleotides read TGCGCCAGCAGCTTGAGGCTGGACAGGCGGTCGTACGAGCAGTACTTC. This sequence encodes CASSLRLDRRSYEQYF.

The chain recombines TRBV28 with TRBJ2-5; a weak D match, TRBD1 (6 bases). TRBJ2-7 explains the end of the DNA better; the J call may be wrong. Germline CDR1 MDHEN, CDR2 SYDVKM. The CDR3 extends over 16 amino acids. The CDR3 is CASSPPGGGPNPEQYF. The CDR3 DNA reads as TGTGCCAGCAGTCCCCCTGGGGGCGGCCCAAACCCCGAGCAGTACTTC.

This clone came up a few times. V and J are TRBV30 and TRBJ2-1; D unclear. The CDR3 is 15 residues long. The germline CDR1 and CDR2 sequences are GTSNPN and SVGIG (reference sequence). Trimming took 0 bases from V and 5 from J, leaving 14 bases between them. The chain's CDR3 is CAWSVSYLVDNEQFF. The CDR3 DNA sequence: TGTGCCTGGAGTGTAAGTTATCTAGTCGACAATGAGCAGTTCTTC.

A note on this clone: Given a far larger clone just one base away, this is likely a sequencing read error. This sequence joins TRBV27 and TRBJ2-7, with 8 bases lining up with TRBD2. The ends lost 5 bases at V and 9 bases at J; junction bases unmatched: 15. The CDR3 runs to 15 residues. Germline V CDR1 and CDR2: MNHEY, SMNVEV (reference sequence). Here the CDR3 reads CASSTRTSFSVWQYF. The CDR3 bases are TGTGCCAGCAGTACCAGGACTAGCTTTTCGGTTTGGCAGTACTTC.

This rearrangement joins TRBV5-8 to TRBJ2-2; D possibly matches TRBD1 or TRBD2 (6 bases each). The CDR3 runs 18 residues. The V and J ends lost 9 bases and 2 bases respectively, with 26 bases between them. Germline lookup yields CDR1 SGHTS and CDR2 YDEGEE. CDR3 amino acids: CATKRDIREPLNTGELFF. The CDR3 DNA follows: TGTGCCACCAAAAGGGACATCCGGGAGCCCCTAAACACCGGGGAGCTGTTTTTT.

The rearrangement uses TRBV5-1 and TRBJ2-1, with D hard to call. Germline V gene sequence: CDR1 SGHRS, CDR2 YFSETQ. The V end was cut by 1 base, the J end by 4 bases, with 24 bases between. This CDR3 region has 19 residues. The CDR3 loop is CASSLQQPAIPTRYNEQFF. For the CDR3, the DNA is TGCGCCAGCAGCTTGCAGCAACCGGCCATACCTACCAGATACAATGAGCAGTTCTTC. Full variable domain (rest looked up from reference TRBV5-1 and TRBJ2-1): KAGVTQTPRYLIKTRGQQVTLSCSPISGHRSVSWYQQTPGQGLQFLFEYFSETQRNKGNFPGRFSGRQFSNSRSEMNVSTLELGDSALYLCASSLQQPAIPTRYNEQFFGPGTRLTVL.